This T cell receptor (beta chain) emerged from a study of cytomegalovirus exposure and HLA in healthy donors. Across the whole study: Roughly 80 million unique TCRs from HLA-typed donors were held in an early data release.

60 Vbeta and 13 Jbeta primers were used in PCR. This table comes from immunoSEQ multiplex PCR, and its TCRdb copy is limited to in-frame clones, with some not included. This sample has around 150,000 clones, with 76% found just once. As to this clone: What it binds is unknown.

V was clipped by 0 bases and J by 5 bases, with 13 bases between them. The CDR3 sequence is 14 residues long. Germline V gene data show CDR1 as SQVTM and CDR2 as ANQGSEA. The study, taken as a whole, reports: Cytomegalovirus status was reportedly diagnosed by the classifier with high specificity and sensitivity. Within the data, a cluster of highly shared sequence variants was likely a sequencing artifact.

V is TRBV29-1 and J is TRBJ1-2; D is possibly TRBD1 (5 bases). This receptor was identified in a man aged 18 to 35 in good health and CMV-seronegative. The source material was PBMCs. The CDR3 loop reads CSVEDREGMYGYTF. DNA for the CDR3: TGCAGCGTTGAAGATCGGGAGGGGATGTATGGCTACACCTTC.